This entry features one T cell receptor beta chain sequence. Germline V lookup: CDR1 SGHRS, CDR2 YFSETQ. The CDR3 consists of 14 residues. Trimming at V came to 4 bases and at J to 3 bases, leaving 2 bases not matched to a gene. Study members were between about 18 and 100 years old and lived in 25 or so US regions. Cohort placement rested on clinical history that participants reported themselves. Recovered Cohort 3 donors showed two negative PCRs, clearance, or symptom resolution. The sample comes from a study of blood T cell repertoires in COVID-19. About the research overall: The samples span acute and convalescent COVID-19 from the United States, Italy and Spain.

Measured with immunoSEQ multiplex PCR; TCRdb has only the in-frame clones, and not every one. The sample contains a few hundred thousand clones, 85% to 90% of which appear only once. The sequenced sample was PBMCs or T cells enriched from blood (not recorded which). This chain connects TRBV5-1 to TRBJ1-1; 11 bases match TRBD1. The TCR sequence derives from a woman in her late teens or twenties who had recovered from COVID-19. The CDR3 nucleotides read TGCGCCAGCAGCGTGGACAGGGGGCACACTGAAGCTTTCTTT. Its translation is CASSVDRGHTEAFF.